These 22 T cell receptor beta chains originate from one sample sequenced in a study of blood T cell repertoires in COVID-19. TCRdb's copy holds only in-frame clones and misses some; the assay was immunoSEQ multiplex PCR. The repertoire holds some 42,000 clones, with about 90% as singletons. Input material: peripheral blood. The source of these receptors is a middle-aged man with active COVID-19.

The rearrangement links TRBV9 to TRBJ2-3, with 10 bases identical to TRBD2. The V segment lost 4 bases and the J segment 4 bases; nucleotides outside the gene matches: 6. The CDR3 runs to 15 residues. The germline V gene encodes CDR1 SGDLS and CDR2 YYNGEE. The CDR3 DNA follows: TGTGCCAGCAGCCCATCCGGGACTAGCGCAGATACGCAGTATTTT. Translation: CASSPSGTSADTQYF.

V gene TRBV5-1 combines with J gene TRBJ1-2, with a weak D call TRBD1 (5 bases). V lost 4 bases and J lost 1, with 11 bases in between. Germline CDR1 is SGHRS and CDR2 is YFSETQ. The CDR3 runs to 14 residues. The CDR3, as DNA: TGCGCCAGCAGCCCTTTGGGGGGTAACTATGGCTACACCTTC. Translation gives CASSPLGGNYGYTF. Variable domain in full (rest from reference TRBV5-1 and TRBJ1-2): KAGVTQTPRYLIKTRGQQVTLSCSPISGHRSVSWYQQTPGQGLQFLFEYFSETQRNKGNFPGRFSGRQFSNSRSEMNVSTLELGDSALYLCASSPLGGNYGYTFGSGTRLTVV.

V and J are TRBV2 and TRBJ1-1; tentatively, D is TRBD1 (5 bases). The CDR3 is made up of 14 amino acids. V lost 7 bases and J 2 bases, leaving 14 bases between the germline ends. CDR1 and CDR2 (germline): SNHLY, FYNNEI. In DNA, the CDR3 is TGTGCCAGCAAGCAGGGAAAACGAAACACTGAAGCTTTCTTT. Translated, it gives CASKQGKRNTEAFF.

For the CDR3, the DNA is TGTGCCAGTACCCCAAACGACAAGAACACTGAAGCTTTCTTT. Translated: CASTPNDKNTEAFF. This chain links TRBV7-6 with TRBJ1-1; no clear D gene. CDR3 length equals 14 residues. Germline values: CDR1 SGHVS, CDR2 FNYEAQ. V was pared by 9 bases and J by 1 base, with 15 bases between.

This chain joins TRBV7-9 and TRBJ1-6, with 8 nucleotides matching TRBD1. Germline V lookup: CDR1 SEHNR, CDR2 FQNEAQ (reference sequence). This CDR3 is built from 15 residues. Germline trimming cut 6 bases from V and 5 bases from J; bases unmatched to any gene: 6. CDR3 DNA sequence: TGTGCCAGCAGTCCACAGGGGGTAGATAATTCACCCCTCCACTTT. As protein: CASSPQGVDNSPLHF.

V usage is TRBV20-1 and J usage is TRBJ2-3; 7 bases are a match to TRBD2. CDR1 and CDR2 from the germline V gene are DFQATT and SNEGSKA (reference sequence). The CDR3 sequence is 11 residues long. V shed 6 bases, J shed 8 bases, and the junction held 5 bases outside the gene matches. CDR3 sequence: CSAALALTQYF. The CDR3, as DNA: TGCAGTGCAGCACTAGCGCTTACGCAGTATTTT.

The gene calls are TRBV7-2 and TRBJ2-5, with no clear D. The CDR3 is made up of 13 amino acids. V lost 5 bases to trimming and J lost 5 bases, with 12 bases between them. Germline V gives CDR1 SGHTA, CDR2 FQGNSA. CDR3: CASSPAVGETQYF. The CDR3 nucleotides are TGTGCCAGCAGCCCCGCGGTCGGGGAGACCCAGTACTTC.

This clone was seen a single time. This chain joins TRBV13 and TRBJ2-2, with D hard to call. This CDR3 comprises 14 residues. Germline V gene lookup returns CDR1 PRHDT and CDR2 FYEKMQ (reference sequence). V was trimmed by 5 bases and J by 5 bases, leaving 12 bases between them. The CDR3 region has the DNA TGTGCCAGCAGCCCATGGAGAGAGACCGGGGAGCTGTTTTTT. It codes for CASSPWRETGELFF.

The J gene is TRBJ1-6, the V gene TRBV3-1 (or the pseudogene TRBV3-2); 7 nucleotides line up with TRBD1. Losses at the gene ends were 6 bases for V and 3 bases for J; bases not matched to a gene: 5. The CDR3 length is 15 residues. CDR1 and CDR2 from the germline V gene are LGHDT and YNNKEL (reference sequence). This CDR3 is CASRTGQNYNSPLHF. The CDR3 DNA reads TGTGCCAGCAGGACGGGACAGAACTATAATTCACCCCTCCACTTT.

CDR3 nucleotide sequence: TGCGCCAGCAGCTTGTCAGGGGAAAGCAATCAGCCCCAGCATTTT. It encodes CASSLSGESNQPQHF. The chain carries TRBV5-1 and TRBJ1-5; weak D call: TRBD1 (6 bases). The CDR3 sequence is 15 residues long. Germline CDR1 reads SGHRS; CDR2 reads YFSETQ. V lost 1 base and J lost 1, with 9 bases in between.

V gene TRBV9 combines with J gene TRBJ2-3, with 7 bases aligning to TRBD1. V trimming: 4 bases; J trimming: 4 bases; junction bases outside the gene matches: 9. CDR1 and CDR2 (germline): SGDLS, YYNGEE. CDR3 length: 15 residues. CDR3 coding DNA: TGTGCCAGCAGCCCTTGGGACCAGGGGGCAGATACGCAGTATTTT. This gives the protein CASSPWDQGADTQYF.

The gene calls are TRBV20-1 and TRBJ1-1, with D uncertain. The CDR3 spans 12 residues. V was shortened by 3 bases and J by 6 bases, with 11 bases between the two germline ends. Germline V gene lookup returns CDR1 DFQATT and CDR2 SNEGSKA (reference sequence). The CDR3 DNA reads as TGCAGTGCTAGTGCGCACCGCGCTGAAGCTTTCTTT. It specifies CSASAHRAEAFF.

The chain uses TRBV7-8 and TRBJ1-1; D perhaps matches TRBD1 (5 bases). Trimming stripped 5 bases from V and 3 bases from J, with 16 bases between. CDR3 length: 15 residues. The germline V gene encodes CDR1 SGHVS and CDR2 FQNEAQ. CDR3 loop: CASSKLYQGDTEAFF. DNA for the CDR3: TGTGCCAGCAGCAAACTCTATCAGGGTGACACTGAAGCTTTCTTT.

The V and J genes are TRBV27 and TRBJ2-2; TRBD1 matches 7 bases. J was trimmed by 5 bases and V by 5 bases; bases with no gene match: 11. The CDR3 has 16 amino acids. Looked up from germline, CDR1 is MNHEY and CDR2 is SMNVEV (reference sequence). CDR3 nucleotide sequence: TGTGCCAGCAGTGGCCCGGGACAGTCCTTTACCGGGGAGCTGTTTTTT. Translating gives CASSGPGQSFTGELFF.

The chain combines TRBV4-1 with TRBJ1-2; 10 nucleotides agree with TRBD1. This CDR3 is 16 amino acids long. The V gene end was trimmed by 0 bases and the J gene end by 8 bases; junction bases not matched to a gene: 9. The germline gives CDR1 MGHRA, CDR2 YSYEKL. CDR3 sequence (DNA): TGCGCCAGCAGCCAAGAGTCCGGCGGACAGGGGGGCGGCTACACCTTC. Its translation: CASSQESGGQGGGYTF.

V and J are TRBV6-5 and TRBJ2-1, with unresolved D. Germline values: CDR1 MNHEY, CDR2 SVGAGI. This CDR3 comprises 13 residues. V was trimmed by 5 bases and J by 0 bases, leaving 5 bases between them. The CDR3 loop reads CASSTSSYNEQFF. Here the CDR3 DNA reads TGTGCCAGCAGTACATCCTCCTACAATGAGCAGTTCTTC.

This sequence joins TRBV5-1 and TRBJ2-3; 8 bases match TRBD1. Germline V gene data show CDR1 as SGHRS and CDR2 as YFSETQ. Unmatched junction bases numbered 9, after V lost 6 bases and J lost 3 bases. The CDR3 has 15 residues. CDR3 region: CASNTWTGNTDTQYF. The CDR3 DNA sequence: TGCGCCAGCAATACCTGGACAGGGAATACAGATACGCAGTATTTT.

The chain joins TRBV7-9 to TRBJ2-2; no clear D gene. The CDR3 loop spans 13 amino acids. Germline V gene lookup returns CDR1 SEHNR and CDR2 FQNEAQ (reference sequence). Deletions cut 5 bases from V and 4 bases from J, with 8 bases between. The CDR3 DNA follows: TGTGCCAGCAGCCCGACTCTCACCGGGGAGCTGTTTTTT. Protein: CASSPTLTGELFF.

The chain employs TRBV4-1 and TRBJ2-4; 10 positions agree with TRBD1. In germline, CDR1 is MGHRA, CDR2 YSYEKL. The V and J ends lost 4 bases and 1 base, in that order; junction bases with no gene match: 7. There are 17 residues in the CDR3. The CDR3 here is CASSRPGQGVAKNIQYF. CDR3 bases: TGCGCCAGCAGCCGTCCAGGACAGGGGGTTGCCAAAAACATTCAGTACTTC.

The chain employs TRBV28 and TRBJ2-1; 13 bases align to TRBD2. Losses at the gene ends were 5 bases for V and 10 bases for J; bases not matched to a gene: 8. This CDR3 spans 15 amino acids. In germline, CDR1 is MDHEN, CDR2 SYDVKM. CDR3 amino acids: CASSEGLAGFREQFF. CDR3 coding DNA: TGTGCCAGCAGTGAGGGACTAGCGGGATTTCGGGAGCAGTTCTTC.

The chain combines TRBV5-1 with TRBJ2-7; no firm D call. Germline loops: CDR1 SGHRS, CDR2 YFSETQ. Trimming stripped 4 bases from V and 3 bases from J, with 8 bases between. The CDR3 totals 12 residues. In DNA, the CDR3 is TGCGCCAGCAGCCCTTCTAGCTACGAGCAGTACTTC. Translation gives CASSPSSYEQYF. The full variable domain, in which reference TRBV5-1 and TRBJ2-7 provide the parts outside the CDR3, is KAGVTQTPRYLIKTRGQQVTLSCSPISGHRSVSWYQQTPGQGLQFLFEYFSETQRNKGNFPGRFSGRQFSNSRSEMNVSTLELGDSALYLCASSPSSYEQYFGPGTRLTVT.

The chain has TRBV5-1 and TRBJ2-1; TRBD2 matches at 14 bases. This CDR3 spans 15 amino acids. From germline, CDR1 is SGHRS and CDR2 YFSETQ. V shed 6 bases, J shed 15 bases, and the junction held 14 bases outside the gene matches. The CDR3 region has the DNA TGCGCCAGCACCACCTCCGGGACTAGCGGGAGTGCGCTGTTCTTC. Translated: CASTTSGTSGSALFF.